This is a list of T cell receptor beta chains from one sample in a study of blood T cells in healthy people across ages. TCRdb fed the 5' RACE reads into MiXCR, producing one record per CDR3 protein. The sample holds 700,000 to 800,000 distinct CDR3 sequences, roughly 45% seen once. The sequencing sample was made of blood. The receptors here all came from a woman aged 55-70 years in good health. The CDR3 runs from the conserved cysteine through the conserved F or W. The D gene is left open where the match is weak. Expanded clones get a size class; other rows say once, few or many, or leave the size out.

j_gene: TRBJ2-7; d_gene: TRBD2; v_gene: TRBV7-2; abundance: .; CDR3nt: TGTGCCAGCAGCTTAGGGACGCTAGCGGATAGCTCCTACGAGCAGTACTTC; CDR3aa: CASSLGTLADSSYEQYF
j_gene: TRBJ2-5; d_gene: .; v_gene: TRBV20-1; abundance: .; CDR3nt: TGCAGTGCTAGAGCCCTGGCGGCGCAAGAGACCCAGTACTTC; CDR3aa: CSARALAAQETQYF
j_gene: TRBJ2-7; d_gene: TRBD2; v_gene: TRBV4-2; abundance: few; CDR3nt: TGTGCCAGCAGCCAAGAGGGAACAGCGGGACTATCCTACGAGCAGTACTTC; CDR3aa: CASSQEGTAGLSYEQYF
j_gene: TRBJ2-5; d_gene: .; v_gene: TRBV12-3/TRBV12-4; abundance: few; CDR3nt: TGTGCCAGCAGTGTCCTTCGGGTAGAGACCCAGTACTTC; CDR3aa: CASSVLRVETQYF
j_gene: TRBJ1-4; d_gene: .; v_gene: TRBV2; abundance: once; CDR3nt: TGTGCCAGCAGTGAATCGGCCGCGGGAGATGAAAAACTGTTTTTT; CDR3aa: CASSESAAGDEKLFF
j_gene: TRBJ2-1; d_gene: .; v_gene: TRBV5-1; abundance: many; CDR3nt: TGCGCCAGCAGCTTGGGGCAGGCTAGCTACAATGAGCAGTTCTTC; CDR3aa: CASSLGQASYNEQFF
j_gene: TRBJ1-2; d_gene: TRBD1; v_gene: TRBV18; abundance: .; CDR3nt: TGTGCCAGCTCACCACGCGACAGGGGCTTTTATGGCTACACCTTC; CDR3aa: CASSPRDRGFYGYTF
j_gene: TRBJ2-3; d_gene: TRBD1; v_gene: TRBV12-3/TRBV12-4; abundance: .; CDR3nt: TGTGCCAGCAGTGGGACAGGGGGCCGAGCGCAGTATTTT; CDR3aa: CASSGTGGRAQYF
j_gene: TRBJ2-1; d_gene: TRBD2; v_gene: TRBV20-1; abundance: .; CDR3nt: TGCAGTGCTGCCCGACTAGCGGGGGGGCTAGAGGATGAGCAGTTCTTC; CDR3aa: CSAARLAGGLEDEQFF
j_gene: TRBJ2-3; d_gene: .; v_gene: TRBV4-1; abundance: .; CDR3nt: TGCGCCAGCAGCCAAGATTTAGAGGTAGATACGCAGTATTTT; CDR3aa: CASSQDLEVDTQYF
j_gene: TRBJ2-2; d_gene: .; v_gene: TRBV27; abundance: .; CDR3nt: TGTGCCAGCAGTTTATCTACGCCGGACACCGGGGAGCTGTTTTTT; CDR3aa: CASSLSTPDTGELFF
j_gene: TRBJ2-1; d_gene: TRBD2; v_gene: TRBV15; abundance: .; CDR3nt: TGTGCCACCAGCAGAGAAGGAGCGGGGCACAATGAGCAGTTCTTC; CDR3aa: CATSREGAGHNEQFF
j_gene: TRBJ1-6; d_gene: TRBD1; v_gene: TRBV5-1; abundance: .; CDR3nt: TGCGCCAGCAGCCCAGGTTCTGACAGGGTGACTTCACCCCTCCACTTT; CDR3aa: CASSPGSDRVTSPLHF
j_gene: TRBJ2-1; d_gene: TRBD2; v_gene: TRBV27; abundance: few; CDR3nt: TGTGCCAGCAGTTTCCGGCTCGGGAGGGGGGTCTCCTACAATGAGCAGTTCTTC; CDR3aa: CASSFRLGRGVSYNEQFF
j_gene: TRBJ2-5; d_gene: .; v_gene: TRBV9; abundance: many; CDR3nt: TGTGCCAGCAGCGTAGATGCAGAGACCCAGTACTTC; CDR3aa: CASSVDAETQYF
j_gene: TRBJ2-7; d_gene: .; v_gene: TRBV6-2/TRBV6-3; abundance: .; CDR3nt: TGTGCCAGCAGTTACCAGATAAACCCACCCTACGAGCAGTACTTC; CDR3aa: CASSYQINPPYEQYF
j_gene: TRBJ2-1; d_gene: TRBD1; v_gene: TRBV7-9; abundance: .; CDR3nt: TGTGCCAGCAGCTTTTTCGGACAGGGGTCGAGTCACAATGAGCAGTTCTTC; CDR3aa: CASSFFGQGSSHNEQFF
j_gene: TRBJ2-1; d_gene: TRBD1; v_gene: TRBV7-3; abundance: .; CDR3nt: TGTGCCAGCAGCATCGGGACAGGGGGCCGGGAGCAGTTCTTC; CDR3aa: CASSIGTGGREQFF
j_gene: TRBJ2-1; d_gene: .; v_gene: TRBV18; abundance: .; CDR3nt: TGTGCCAGCTCACCAATAACAGGAGCAAACGAGCAGTTCTTC; CDR3aa: CASSPITGANEQFF
j_gene: TRBJ1-2; d_gene: TRBD1; v_gene: TRBV27; abundance: .; CDR3nt: TGTGCCAGCAGACGGGACAGGGCGGGGGGCTACACCTTC; CDR3aa: CASRRDRAGGYTF
j_gene: TRBJ2-7; d_gene: .; v_gene: TRBV28; abundance: .; CDR3nt: TGTGCCAGCAGTGTCCTCAGGGTATGGTACTTC; CDR3aa: CASSVLRVWYF
j_gene: TRBJ2-1; d_gene: TRBD2; v_gene: TRBV20-1; abundance: once; CDR3nt: TGCAGTGCTAGAGCCGGGACTAGCGGGAGCCAGTTCTTC; CDR3aa: CSARAGTSGSQFF
j_gene: TRBJ2-7; d_gene: TRBD1; v_gene: TRBV5-5; abundance: .; CDR3nt: TGTGCCAGCAGCCACGGGACAGCTGATTACGAGCAGTACTTC; CDR3aa: CASSHGTADYEQYF
j_gene: TRBJ1-2; d_gene: .; v_gene: TRBV20-1; abundance: .; CDR3nt: TGCAGTGCTAGAGATGCCCAAAGAGGGGGTGACTATGGCTACACCTTC; CDR3aa: CSARDAQRGGDYGYTF
j_gene: TRBJ2-1; d_gene: TRBD1; v_gene: TRBV20-1; abundance: few; CDR3nt: TGCAGTGCGCAGAAACAGGGGAATCGGTTCTTC; CDR3aa: CSAQKQGNRFF
j_gene: TRBJ2-1; d_gene: TRBD1; v_gene: TRBV7-9; abundance: .; CDR3nt: TGTGCCAGCAGCCCGGGACAGTCAAATAACAATGAGCAGTTCTTC; CDR3aa: CASSPGQSNNNEQFF
j_gene: TRBJ2-3; d_gene: .; v_gene: TRBV9; abundance: .; CDR3nt: TGTGCCAGCAGCGCTCCGGGAACTAGCAGCGATACGCAGTATTTT; CDR3aa: CASSAPGTSSDTQYF
j_gene: TRBJ2-5; d_gene: .; v_gene: TRBV7-2; abundance: .; CDR3nt: TGTGCCAGCAGCTTCGGCCCCCGTGAGGCCCAGTACTTC; CDR3aa: CASSFGPREAQYF
j_gene: TRBJ1-5; d_gene: .; v_gene: TRBV6-6; abundance: .; CDR3nt: TGTGCCAGCAAAGAGGAGGGGCCTTATCAGCCCCAGCATTTT; CDR3aa: CASKEEGPYQPQHF
j_gene: TRBJ2-7; d_gene: .; v_gene: TRBV5-1; abundance: .; CDR3nt: TGCGCCAGCAGCTTGGCCAAGGCTCGAGGCGCCTACGAGCAGTACTTC; CDR3aa: CASSLAKARGAYEQYF
j_gene: TRBJ2-1; d_gene: TRBD1; v_gene: TRBV6-5; abundance: once; CDR3nt: TGTGCCAGCAGTTGGACAGGACAGTCCGGCTACAATGAGCAGTTCTTC; CDR3aa: CASSWTGQSGYNEQFF